This is a list of T cell receptor beta chains from one sample in a study of beta chain features in type 1 diabetes. Generated by immunoSEQ multiplex PCR, the TCRdb table keeps only in-frame clones and is missing some. This table holds roughly 500,000 clones, approximately 30% found once. Sample: naive CD4+ T cells from blood. These receptors were taken from a man aged 18 to 29 in good health. Both conserved end residues are part of each CDR3. A D gene is named only where the DNA matches it firmly. Rows give clone size only sometimes, using once, few, many, or a class for an expanded clone.

V gene: TRBV7-2; J gene: TRBJ2-7; D gene: NA; clone size: NA; CDR3 protein: CASSSGTEQYF; CDR3 DNA: TGTGCCAGCAGCTCAGGGACCGAGCAGTACTTC
V gene: TRBV9; J gene: TRBJ2-1; D gene: TRBD2; clone size: few; CDR3 protein: CASSSRTSGIEQFF; CDR3 DNA: TGTGCCAGCAGCTCCCGGACTAGCGGCATTGAGCAGTTCTTC
V gene: TRBV11-2; J gene: TRBJ2-7; D gene: NA; clone size: few; CDR3 protein: CASSPVGGGAYEQYF; CDR3 DNA: TGTGCCAGCAGCCCAGTTGGCGGTGGAGCCTACGAGCAGTACTTC
V gene: TRBV6-5; J gene: TRBJ2-5; D gene: TRBD1; clone size: NA; CDR3 protein: CASSPDRVYQETQYF; CDR3 DNA: TGTGCCAGCAGTCCGGACAGGGTTTACCAAGAGACCCAGTACTTC
V gene: TRBV7-9; J gene: TRBJ2-7; D gene: TRBD2; clone size: few; CDR3 protein: CASSQPSGSSEQYF; CDR3 DNA: TGTGCCAGCAGCCAACCTAGCGGGAGCTCCGAGCAGTACTTC
V gene: TRBV29-1; J gene: TRBJ2-1; D gene: NA; clone size: NA; CDR3 protein: CSVEDLQGGEQFF; CDR3 DNA: TGCAGCGTTGAAGATCTTCAGGGGGGTGAGCAGTTCTTC
V gene: TRBV29-1; J gene: TRBJ2-7; D gene: NA; clone size: NA; CDR3 protein: CSVAGSSYEQYF; CDR3 DNA: TGCAGCGTTGCTGGGAGCTCCTACGAGCAGTACTTC
V gene: TRBV18; J gene: TRBJ2-5; D gene: TRBD2; clone size: NA; CDR3 protein: CASSPTSGQETQYF; CDR3 DNA: TGTGCCAGCTCACCGACTAGCGGGCAAGAGACCCAGTACTTC
V gene: TRBV30; J gene: TRBJ2-1; D gene: NA; clone size: NA; CDR3 protein: CAWASIDEQFF; CDR3 DNA: TGTGCCTGGGCTAGCATCGATGAGCAGTTCTTC
V gene: TRBV7-9; J gene: TRBJ1-5; D gene: NA; clone size: NA; CDR3 protein: CASSLGTGKSNQPQHF; CDR3 DNA: TGTGCCAGCAGCTTAGGGACGGGTAAGAGCAATCAGCCCCAGCATTTT
V gene: TRBV9; J gene: TRBJ2-3; D gene: TRBD2; clone size: once; CDR3 protein: CASSVASGADTQYF; CDR3 DNA: TGTGCCAGCAGCGTAGCTAGCGGGGCAGATACGCAGTATTTT
V gene: TRBV27; J gene: TRBJ2-5; D gene: NA; clone size: NA; CDR3 protein: CASSLETGGQETQYF; CDR3 DNA: TGTGCCAGCAGTTTGGAGACAGGAGGACAAGAGACCCAGTACTTC
V gene: TRBV7-9; J gene: TRBJ2-1; D gene: TRBD1; clone size: NA; CDR3 protein: CASSLRGRDSYNEQFF; CDR3 DNA: TGTGCCAGCAGCCTCAGGGGGCGGGACTCCTACAATGAGCAGTTCTTC
V gene: TRBV30; J gene: TRBJ2-2; D gene: TRBD2; clone size: NA; CDR3 protein: CAWRWTSGVGELFF; CDR3 DNA: TGTGCCTGGAGGTGGACTAGCGGAGTCGGGGAGCTGTTTTTT
V gene: TRBV13; J gene: TRBJ2-3; D gene: NA; clone size: few; CDR3 protein: CASSFPGQGSRGDTQYF; CDR3 DNA: TGTGCCAGCAGCTTCCCGGGCCAAGGTTCGAGGGGAGATACGCAGTATTTT
V gene: TRBV15; J gene: TRBJ2-7; D gene: TRBD2; clone size: few; CDR3 protein: CATSPGTSLLYEQYF; CDR3 DNA: TGTGCCACCAGCCCCGGGACTAGCTTACTCTACGAGCAGTACTTC
V gene: TRBV7-8; J gene: TRBJ2-3; D gene: TRBD2; clone size: few; CDR3 protein: CASSLPPSGSTDTQYF; CDR3 DNA: TGTGCCAGCAGCTTACCTCCTAGCGGAAGCACAGATACGCAGTATTTT
V gene: TRBV2; J gene: TRBJ2-7; D gene: NA; clone size: few; CDR3 protein: CASSEGGYEQYF; CDR3 DNA: TGTGCCAGCAGTGAAGGTGGCTACGAGCAGTACTTC
V gene: TRBV25-1; J gene: TRBJ2-5; D gene: TRBD1; clone size: few; CDR3 protein: CASSEYPGTGTNQETQYF; CDR3 DNA: TGTGCCAGCAGTGAGTACCCCGGGACAGGAACTAACCAAGAGACCCAGTACTTC
V gene: TRBV4-2; J gene: TRBJ2-5; D gene: NA; clone size: NA; CDR3 protein: CASSQGPGLETQYF; CDR3 DNA: TGTGCCAGCAGCCAAGGTCCGGGGTTGGAGACCCAGTACTTC
V gene: TRBV30; J gene: TRBJ2-5; D gene: TRBD2; clone size: NA; CDR3 protein: CAGGLAGVKETQYF; CDR3 DNA: TGTGCCGGGGGACTAGCGGGAGTAAAGGAGACCCAGTACTTC
V gene: TRBV5-1; J gene: TRBJ2-7; D gene: NA; clone size: NA; CDR3 protein: CASREGLSYEQYF; CDR3 DNA: TGCGCCAGCCGTGAAGGGTTGTCCTACGAGCAGTACTTC